This T cell receptor (beta chain) was captured in a study of regulatory T cells in long-lasting Graves disease. Study-level findings and limits: Gene preferences differed: TRBV28, TRBJ1-2, TRBJ2-5 in persistent cases.

Germline values: CDR1 MGHRA, CDR2 YSYEKL. The CDR3 contains 15 residues. Trimming cost V 5 bases and J 10 bases; bases outside gene matches: 8. This sample's time point: newly diagnosed GD, antithyroid drugs for less than 3 months. Making the TCR library involved RNA that had been extracted from PBMCs. Researchers made TCR beta libraries by using iRepertoire HTBI primers and running Arm-PCR on CDR3 regions. TCRdb re-analysed the multiplex PCR reads in MiXCR, keeping a single row per CDR3 protein. The data contain around 500,000 distinct CDR3 sequences, about 16% of them seen just once; the ten biggest clones take up about 25%. On this clonotype itself: The antigen is unknown.

These data were also reused for a study on T cells in Graves' hyperthyroidism and ophthalmopathy. That report notes: First-round RT-PCR with HTBI primers amplified the TCR CDR3 region. Before onset, by a median of around six months, the model predicted ophthalmopathy.

This sequence originates from a woman aged 40-65 years with Graves disease. This chain connects TRBV4-1 to TRBJ1-4, with 12 bases lining up with TRBD1. Material: peripheral blood mononuclear cells (PBMCs), obtained at new diagnosis, from a patient treated with antithyroid drugs. The chain's CDR3 is CASSYPGQGAGKLFF. Here the CDR3 DNA reads TGCGCCAGCAGCTACCCGGGACAGGGGGCTGGAAAACTGTTTTTT.